Following are 6 T cell receptor beta chains from one sample sequenced in a study of blood T cell repertoires in COVID-19. Libraries were prepared by immunoSEQ multiplex PCR; TCRdb keeps only in-frame clonotypes and omits some of them. In the table there are 210,000 or so clones, around 81% of which are singletons. The sample consisted of PBMCs or T cells enriched from blood (not recorded which). These receptors were collected from a man aged 25 to 40 with acute COVID-19.

This clone appeared once. J is TRBJ1-2 and V is TRBV29-1, with 8 bases identical to TRBD1. Germline V gene sequence: CDR1 SQVTM, CDR2 ANQGSEA. J gave up 6 bases and V 6 bases, and 12 bases lay outside the gene matches. The CDR3 runs 14 residues. The CDR3 region is CSVGPQGAVNGYTF. For the CDR3, the DNA is TGCAGCGTAGGCCCCCAGGGGGCCGTTAATGGCTACACCTTC.

There are a few counts of this clone. The J gene is TRBJ1-1, the V gene TRBV4-1; a weak D match, TRBD1 (6 bases). The V gene lost 4 bases and the J gene lost 3 bases, with 15 bases spanning the gap. Germline V gene lookup returns CDR1 MGHRA and CDR2 YSYEKL. The CDR3 consists of 15 residues. CDR3 coding DNA: TGCGCCAGCAGCCGCCGGGACATCGGGGACACTGAAGCTTTCTTT. It codes for CASSRRDIGDTEAFF.

The chain carries TRBV4-1 and TRBJ1-5; D is undetermined. Germline V gene sequence: CDR1 MGHRA, CDR2 YSYEKL. This CDR3 has 16 residues. V gave up 0 bases and J gave up 4 bases, with 13 bases separating them. The CDR3 here is CASSQDITAGNQPQHF. CDR3 DNA: TGCGCCAGCAGCCAAGATATCACAGCAGGAAATCAGCCCCAGCATTTT.

The rearrangement uses TRBV12-3 or TRBV12-4 and TRBJ2-1, with D perhaps TRBD2 (7 bases). The CDR3 contains 13 residues. The germline V and J ends were trimmed by 7 bases and 14 bases, with 21 bases remaining between them. CDR3 sequence reads: CASTRAGAVFEFF. The CDR3, as DNA: TGTGCCAGCACCCGGGCGGGGGCTGTATTCGAGTTCTTC.

The chain couples TRBV12-3 or TRBV12-4 to TRBJ2-7; D not resolved. The length of the CDR3 is 11 residues. V shed 2 bases and J shed 5 bases, with 4 bases lying between them. Here the CDR3 reads CASSLLDEQYF. The CDR3 DNA reads as TGTGCCAGCAGTTTACTTGACGAGCAGTACTTC.

Details on this clone: This specimen includes other DNA sequences encoding the same CDR3. CDR3 loop: CASSMTGSSYEQYF. The CDR3 coding sequence is TGTGCCAGTAGTATGACAGGGAGTTCCTACGAGCAGTACTTC. This sequence joins TRBV19 and TRBJ2-7, with 7 bases identical to TRBD1. Germline V gives CDR1 LNHDA, CDR2 SQIVND (reference sequence). J was trimmed by 1 base and V by 3 bases; bases with no gene match: 3. This CDR3 has 14 amino acids. The full variable domain, completed using reference TRBV19 and TRBJ2-7, is DGGITQSPKYLFRKEGQNVTLSCEQNLNHDAMYWYRQDPGQGLRLIYYSQIVNDFQKGDIAEGYSVSREKKESFPLTVTSAQKNPTAFYLCASSMTGSSYEQYFGPGTRLTVT.